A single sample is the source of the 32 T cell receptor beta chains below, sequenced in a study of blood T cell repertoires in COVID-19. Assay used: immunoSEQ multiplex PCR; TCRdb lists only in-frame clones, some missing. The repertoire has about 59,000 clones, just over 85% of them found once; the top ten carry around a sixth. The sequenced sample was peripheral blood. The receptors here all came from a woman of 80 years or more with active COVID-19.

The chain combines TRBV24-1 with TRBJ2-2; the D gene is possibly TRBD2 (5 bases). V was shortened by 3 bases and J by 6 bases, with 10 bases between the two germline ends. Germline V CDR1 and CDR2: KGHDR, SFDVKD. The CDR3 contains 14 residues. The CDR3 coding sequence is TGTGCCACCAGTGATGCAACTAGGCCCGGGGAGCTGTTTTTT. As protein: CATSDATRPGELFF.

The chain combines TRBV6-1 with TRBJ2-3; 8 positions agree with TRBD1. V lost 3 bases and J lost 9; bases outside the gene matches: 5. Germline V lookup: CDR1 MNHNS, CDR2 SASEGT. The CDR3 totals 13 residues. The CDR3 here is CASSDRGLNTQYF. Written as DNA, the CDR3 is TGTGCCAGCAGTGACAGGGGGCTGAACACGCAGTATTTT.

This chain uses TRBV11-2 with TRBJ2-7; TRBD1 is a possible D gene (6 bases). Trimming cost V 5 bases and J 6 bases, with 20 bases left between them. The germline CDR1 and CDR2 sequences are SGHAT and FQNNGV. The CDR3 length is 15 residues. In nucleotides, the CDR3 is TGTGCCAGCAGCCGAGACAGGTGGGCTCCTGCCGAGCAGTACTTC. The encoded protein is CASSRDRWAPAEQYF.

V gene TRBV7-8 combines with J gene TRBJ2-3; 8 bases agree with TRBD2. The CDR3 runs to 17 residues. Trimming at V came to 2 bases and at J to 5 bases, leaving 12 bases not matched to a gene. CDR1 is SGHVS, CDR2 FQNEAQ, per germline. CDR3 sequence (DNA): TGTGCCAGCAGCTTACGCCCCCCGGGGGGGCCACAAGATACGCAGTATTTT. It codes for CASSLRPPGGPQDTQYF.

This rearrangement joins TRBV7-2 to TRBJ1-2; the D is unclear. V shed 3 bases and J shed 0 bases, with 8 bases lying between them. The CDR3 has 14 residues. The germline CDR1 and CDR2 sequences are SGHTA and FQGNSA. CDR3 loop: CASSLAAANYGYTF. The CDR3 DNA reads TGTGCCAGCAGCTTGGCGGCGGCTAACTATGGCTACACCTTC.

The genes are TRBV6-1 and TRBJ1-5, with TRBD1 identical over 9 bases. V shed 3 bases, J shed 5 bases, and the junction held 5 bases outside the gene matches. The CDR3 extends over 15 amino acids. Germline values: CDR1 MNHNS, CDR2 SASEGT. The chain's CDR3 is CASSEGGTGHQPQHF. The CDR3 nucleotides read TGTGCCAGCAGTGAGGGAGGGACAGGGCATCAGCCCCAGCATTTT.

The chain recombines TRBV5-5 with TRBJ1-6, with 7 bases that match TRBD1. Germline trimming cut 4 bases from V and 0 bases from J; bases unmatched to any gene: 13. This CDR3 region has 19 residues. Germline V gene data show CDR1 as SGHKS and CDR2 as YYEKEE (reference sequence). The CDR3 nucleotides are TGTGCCAGCAGCCCCGGGACAGAAGGTCTTAGCTCCTATAATTCACCCCTCCACTTT. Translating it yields CASSPGTEGLSSYNSPLHF.

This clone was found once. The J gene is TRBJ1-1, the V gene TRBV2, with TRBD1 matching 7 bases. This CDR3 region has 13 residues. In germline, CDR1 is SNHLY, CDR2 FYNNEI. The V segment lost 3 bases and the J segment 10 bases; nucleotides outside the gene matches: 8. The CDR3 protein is CASSDGQGQRAFF. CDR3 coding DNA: TGTGCCAGCAGTGATGGGCAGGGACAGCGAGCTTTCTTT.

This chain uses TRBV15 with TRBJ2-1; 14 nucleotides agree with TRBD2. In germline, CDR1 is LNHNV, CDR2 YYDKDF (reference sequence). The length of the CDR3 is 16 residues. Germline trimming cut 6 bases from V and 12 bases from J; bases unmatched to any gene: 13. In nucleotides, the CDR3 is TGTGCCACCAGAAGGGGACTAGCGGGGGCCCCCCCCGGGCAGTTCTTC. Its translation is CATRRGLAGAPPGQFF.

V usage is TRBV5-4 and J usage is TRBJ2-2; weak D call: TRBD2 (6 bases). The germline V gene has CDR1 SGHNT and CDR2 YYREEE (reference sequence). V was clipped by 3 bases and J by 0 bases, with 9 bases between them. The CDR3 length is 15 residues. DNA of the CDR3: TGTGCCAGCAGCTCGCCTAGCGCGAACACCGGGGAGCTGTTTTTT. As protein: CASSSPSANTGELFF.

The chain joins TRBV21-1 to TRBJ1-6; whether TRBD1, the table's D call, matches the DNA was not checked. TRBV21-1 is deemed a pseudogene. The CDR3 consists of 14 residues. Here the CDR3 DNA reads TGTGCCAGCAGCTTACGGACAGGGCTTCGTTTCCTCCACTTT. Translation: CASSLRTGLRFLHF.

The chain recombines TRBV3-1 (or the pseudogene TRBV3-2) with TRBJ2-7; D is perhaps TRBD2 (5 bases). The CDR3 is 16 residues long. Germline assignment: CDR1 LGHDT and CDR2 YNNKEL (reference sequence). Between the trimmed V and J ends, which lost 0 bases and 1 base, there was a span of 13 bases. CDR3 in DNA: TGTGCCAGCAGCCAAGATCCAGGAGGTACGTCCTACGAGCAGTACTTC. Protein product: CASSQDPGGTSYEQYF.

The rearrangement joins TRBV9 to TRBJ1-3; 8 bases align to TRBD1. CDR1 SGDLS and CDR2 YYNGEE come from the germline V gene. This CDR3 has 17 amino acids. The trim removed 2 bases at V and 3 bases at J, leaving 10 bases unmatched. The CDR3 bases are TGTGCCAGCAGCGTCGACAGGGGCTCTGGTCTTGGAAACACCATATATTTT. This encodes CASSVDRGSGLGNTIYF. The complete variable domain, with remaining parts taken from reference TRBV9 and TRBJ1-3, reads DSGVTQTPKHLITATGQRVTLRCSPRSGDLSVYWYQQSLDQGLQFLIQYYNGEERAKGNILERFSAQQFPDLHSELNLSSLELGDSALYFCASSVDRGSGLGNTIYFGEGSWLTVV.

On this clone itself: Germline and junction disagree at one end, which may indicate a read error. The CDR3 coding sequence is TGTGCCAGCAGCACTGTAGCGGGGGGGTCCTCCGAGCAGTACTTC. Its protein is CASSTVAGGSSEQYF. This chain uses TRBV5-4 with TRBJ2-7; 11 bases are a match to TRBD2. Germline V gene data show CDR1 as SGHNT and CDR2 as YYREEE (reference sequence). The CDR3 is made up of 15 amino acids.

This CDR3 reads CASSLGQSSSEAFF. The CDR3, as DNA: TGTGCCAGCAGCTTGGGACAGTCGTCATCTGAAGCTTTCTTT. V gene TRBV7-9 combines with J gene TRBJ1-1; 7 bases match TRBD1. Germline V gene sequence: CDR1 SEHNR, CDR2 FQNEAQ (reference sequence). This CDR3 has 14 amino acids. With V trimmed by 3 bases and J by 6 bases, 7 bases remained unmatched.

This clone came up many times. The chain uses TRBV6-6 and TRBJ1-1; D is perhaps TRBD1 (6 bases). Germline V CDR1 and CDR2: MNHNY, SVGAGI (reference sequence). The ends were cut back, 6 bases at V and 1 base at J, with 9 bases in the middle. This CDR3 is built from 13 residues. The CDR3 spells CASSSRGNTEAFF. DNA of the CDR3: TGTGCCAGCAGCTCCAGGGGGAACACTGAAGCTTTCTTT.

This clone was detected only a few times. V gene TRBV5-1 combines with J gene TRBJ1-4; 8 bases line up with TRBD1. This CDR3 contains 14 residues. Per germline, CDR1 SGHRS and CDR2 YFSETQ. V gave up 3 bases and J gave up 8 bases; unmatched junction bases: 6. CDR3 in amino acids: CASSSGQGGEKLFF. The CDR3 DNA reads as TGCGCCAGCAGCTCCGGACAGGGAGGAGAAAAACTGTTTTTT.

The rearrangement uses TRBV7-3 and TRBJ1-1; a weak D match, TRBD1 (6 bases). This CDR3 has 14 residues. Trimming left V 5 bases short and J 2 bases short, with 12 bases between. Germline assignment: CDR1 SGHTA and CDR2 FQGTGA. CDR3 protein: CASSLTGPNTEAFF. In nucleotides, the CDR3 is TGTGCCAGCAGCCTCACAGGGCCCAACACTGAAGCTTTCTTT.

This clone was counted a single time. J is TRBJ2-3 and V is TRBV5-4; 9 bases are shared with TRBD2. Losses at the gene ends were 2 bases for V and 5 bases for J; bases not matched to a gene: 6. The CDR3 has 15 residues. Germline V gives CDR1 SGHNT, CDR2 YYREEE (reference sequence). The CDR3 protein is CASSLGGGAIDTQYF. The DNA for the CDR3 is TGTGCCAGCAGCTTAGGCGGGGGGGCAATAGATACGCAGTATTTT.

CDR3 nucleotide sequence: TGCGCCAGCAGGAGCGGGGGGCAGACCGGGGAGCTGTTTTTT. Its translation: CASRSGGQTGELFF. The chain employs TRBV5-1 and TRBJ2-2; 9 nucleotides align to TRBD2. V trimming: 5 bases; J trimming: 5 bases; junction bases outside the gene matches: 4. The CDR3 covers 14 residues. Germline V gives CDR1 SGHRS, CDR2 YFSETQ.

As DNA, the CDR3 is TGTGCCAGCAGCTTTATAGTCGGCGGGTATTACGAGCAGTACTTC. Encoded protein: CASSFIVGGYYEQYF. The gene calls are TRBV7-2 and TRBJ2-7; D may be TRBD2 (5 bases). Trimming took off 3 bases at V and 4 bases at J, with 16 bases between the two ends. The CDR3 is 15 amino acids. Germline CDR1 and CDR2: SGHTA and FQGNSA.

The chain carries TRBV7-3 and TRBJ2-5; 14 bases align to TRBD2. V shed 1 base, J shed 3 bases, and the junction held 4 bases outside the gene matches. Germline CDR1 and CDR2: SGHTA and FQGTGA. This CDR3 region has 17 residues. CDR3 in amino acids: CASSLRLTSGGEETQYF. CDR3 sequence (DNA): TGTGCCAGCAGCTTAAGACTGACTAGCGGGGGGGAAGAGACCCAGTACTTC.

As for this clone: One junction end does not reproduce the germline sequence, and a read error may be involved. The CDR3 DNA reads TGTGCCAGCAGCGTAGCGGGGGGCCAAGAGACCCAGTACTTC. Amino acids: CASSVAGGQETQYF. The rearrangement links TRBV7-2 to TRBJ2-5; 10 bases align to TRBD2. Per the germline V gene, CDR1 is SGHTA and CDR2 is FQGNSA. The CDR3 spans 14 residues.

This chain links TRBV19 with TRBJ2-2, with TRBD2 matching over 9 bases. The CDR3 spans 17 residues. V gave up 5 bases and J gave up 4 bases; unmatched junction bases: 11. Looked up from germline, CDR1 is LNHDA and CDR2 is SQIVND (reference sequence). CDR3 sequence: CASSPRALAGFTGELFF. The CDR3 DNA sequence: TGTGCCAGTAGTCCTAGGGCACTAGCGGGTTTCACCGGGGAGCTGTTTTTT.

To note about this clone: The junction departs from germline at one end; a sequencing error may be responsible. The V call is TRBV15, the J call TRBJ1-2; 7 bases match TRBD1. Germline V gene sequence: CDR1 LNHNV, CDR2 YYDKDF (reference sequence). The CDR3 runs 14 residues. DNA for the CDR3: TGTGCCACCAGCAGGGGCGGCCGGGACAGCCCTCGCATCTTC. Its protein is CATSRGGRDSPRIF.

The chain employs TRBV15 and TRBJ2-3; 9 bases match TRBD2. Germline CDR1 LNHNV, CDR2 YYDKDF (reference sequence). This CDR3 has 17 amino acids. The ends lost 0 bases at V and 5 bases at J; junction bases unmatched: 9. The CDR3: CATSRDLWRGGQDTQYF. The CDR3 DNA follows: TGTGCCACCAGCAGAGATCTCTGGCGGGGGGGCCAAGATACGCAGTATTTT. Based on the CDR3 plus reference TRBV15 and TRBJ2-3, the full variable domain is DAMVIQNPRYQVTQFGKPVTLSCSQTLNHNVMYWYQQKSSQAPKLLFHYYDKDFNNEADTPDNFQSRRPNTSFCFLDIRSPGLGDTAMYLCATSRDLWRGGQDTQYFGPGTRLTVL.

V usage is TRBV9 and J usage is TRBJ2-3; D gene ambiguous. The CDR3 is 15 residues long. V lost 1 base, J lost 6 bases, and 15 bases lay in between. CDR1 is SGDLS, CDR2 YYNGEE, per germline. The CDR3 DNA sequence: TGTGCCAGCAGCGTATCTGGGCTACCCCGGGATACGCAGTATTTT. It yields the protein CASSVSGLPRDTQYF.

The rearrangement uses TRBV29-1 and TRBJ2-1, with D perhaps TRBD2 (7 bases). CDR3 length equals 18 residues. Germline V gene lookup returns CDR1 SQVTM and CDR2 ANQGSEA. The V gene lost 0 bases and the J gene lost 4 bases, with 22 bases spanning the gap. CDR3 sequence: CSVEDKGGIAVGYNEQFF. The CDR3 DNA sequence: TGCAGCGTTGAAGATAAGGGGGGGATAGCGGTAGGGTACAATGAGCAGTTCTTC.

CDR3 amino acids: CASSPSGQGWEETQYF. CDR3 nucleotides: TGTGCCAGCAGCCCCTCGGGGCAGGGGTGGGAGGAGACCCAGTACTTC. The chain has TRBV28 and TRBJ2-5; perhaps TRBD1 as D (6 bases). CDR3 length: 16 amino acids. Trimming stripped 6 bases from V and 5 bases from J, with 22 bases between. Germline lookup yields CDR1 MDHEN and CDR2 SYDVKM.

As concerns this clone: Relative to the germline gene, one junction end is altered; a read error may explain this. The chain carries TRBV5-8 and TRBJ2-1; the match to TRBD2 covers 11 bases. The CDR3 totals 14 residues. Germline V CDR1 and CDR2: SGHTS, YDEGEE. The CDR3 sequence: CASIPVASGGPRVF. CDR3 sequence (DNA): TGTGCCAGCATCCCGGTGGCTAGCGGGGGGCCCAGGGTCTTC.

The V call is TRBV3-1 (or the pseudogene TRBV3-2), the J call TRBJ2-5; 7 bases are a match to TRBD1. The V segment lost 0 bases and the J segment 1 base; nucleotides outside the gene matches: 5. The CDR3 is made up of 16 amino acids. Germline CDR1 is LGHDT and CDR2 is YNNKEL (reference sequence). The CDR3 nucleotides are TGTGCCAGCAGCCAAGAGAGGGGGCCTCTCCAAGAGACCCAGTACTTC. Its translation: CASSQERGPLQETQYF.

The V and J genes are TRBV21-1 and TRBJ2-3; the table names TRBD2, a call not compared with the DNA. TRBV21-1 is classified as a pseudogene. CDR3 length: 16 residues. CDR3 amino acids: CASSKVLRGPTDTQYF. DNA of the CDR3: TGTGCCAGCAGCAAAGTCCTGCGGGGGCCCACAGATACGCAGTATTTT.